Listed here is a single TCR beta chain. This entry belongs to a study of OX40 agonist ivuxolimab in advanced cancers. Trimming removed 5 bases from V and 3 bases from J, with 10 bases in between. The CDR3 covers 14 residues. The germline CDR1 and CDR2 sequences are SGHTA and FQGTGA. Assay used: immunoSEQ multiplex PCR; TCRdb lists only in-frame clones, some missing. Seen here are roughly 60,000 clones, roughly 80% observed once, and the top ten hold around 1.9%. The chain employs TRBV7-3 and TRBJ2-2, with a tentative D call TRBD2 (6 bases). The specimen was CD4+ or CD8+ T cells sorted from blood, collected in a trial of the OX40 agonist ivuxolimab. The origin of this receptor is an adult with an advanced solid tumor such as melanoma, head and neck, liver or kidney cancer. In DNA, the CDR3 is TGTGCCAGCAGCCCGGGACTTTACACCGGGGAGCTGTTTTTT. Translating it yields CASSPGLYTGELFF.